This entry lists 19 T cell receptor beta chains sequenced from one sample in a study of T-cell reconstitution after alpha-beta-depleted transplantation in children. Using unique molecular identifiers, the investigators prepared the TCRbeta library. MiXCR, run by TCRdb on the PCR reads, gives a single entry per CDR3 protein. The repertoire holds some 240,000 distinct CDR3 sequences, with around 12% as singletons. Sample: PBMCs from the stem cell graft donor, taken from the stem cell graft. All receptors derive from a human donor who donated a stem cell graft to a child with acute lymphoblastic leukemia.

This clonotype was seen ten or more times. V and J are TRBV20-1 and TRBJ1-1, with D perhaps matching TRBD1 (5 bases). The germline V gene has CDR1 DFQATT and CDR2 SNEGSKA (reference sequence). Trimming shortened V by 0 bases and J by 5 bases, and 13 bases separated the two germline ends. The CDR3 loop spans 14 amino acids. This chain's CDR3 is CSARERGRGTEAFF. CDR3 sequence (DNA): TGCAGTGCTAGAGAAAGGGGACGGGGAACTGAAGCTTTCTTT.

In this sample, this clonotype turned up a few times. The genes are TRBV13 and TRBJ2-2; D might be TRBD1 or TRBD2, each matching 6 bases. The length of the CDR3 is 16 residues. In germline, CDR1 is PRHDT, CDR2 FYEKMQ (reference sequence). V was cut by 5 bases and J by 3 bases, with 16 bases left in between. CDR3 loop: CASSGGQKTHTGELFF. For the CDR3, the DNA is TGTGCCAGCAGCGGGGGGCAAAAGACCCACACCGGGGAGCTGTTTTTT.

This clonotype was recorded many times. The V and J genes are TRBV12-3 or TRBV12-4 and TRBJ1-6; 8 nucleotides align to TRBD1. CDR3 length: 16 amino acids. V was pared by 5 bases and J by 11 bases, with 14 bases of the junction left unmatched. CDR3 loop: CASSPWTGNLGTPLHF. For the CDR3, the DNA is TGTGCCAGCAGTCCCTGGACAGGGAATCTTGGGACACCCCTCCACTTT.

This clonotype has a count of ten or more. This chain joins TRBV28 and TRBJ2-1; 8 bases are shared with TRBD2. CDR1 is MDHEN and CDR2 is SYDVKM in the germline V gene. The V segment lost 8 bases and the J segment 4 bases; nucleotides outside the gene matches: 10. The CDR3 spans 15 residues. The CDR3 bases are TGTGCCAGCCGACAGAGCGGGAGTGCGTACAATGAGCAGTTCTTC. Its protein product is CASRQSGSAYNEQFF.

This clonotype was detected only a few times. V and J are TRBV5-1 and TRBJ2-5; 10 nucleotides align to TRBD1. The CDR3 extends over 17 amino acids. V gave up 0 bases and J gave up 4 bases; unmatched junction bases: 9. CDR1 and CDR2 from the germline V gene are SGHRS and YFSETQ. The CDR3 region is CASSLAYRDRGGETQYF. In nucleotides, the CDR3 is TGCGCCAGCAGCTTGGCGTACCGGGACAGGGGTGGAGAGACCCAGTACTTC.

This clonotype was counted ten times or more. V gene TRBV4-3 combines with J gene TRBJ1-1, with no clear D. Germline values: CDR1 LGHNA, CDR2 YSLEER. V was shortened by 0 bases and J by 1 base, with 12 bases between the two germline ends. CDR3 length: 16 residues. This CDR3 is CASSQDRRRQNTEAFF. The CDR3 DNA reads as TGCGCCAGCAGCCAAGATAGGCGCAGGCAGAACACTGAAGCTTTCTTT.

Many counts were recorded for this clonotype. The chain couples TRBV5-6 to TRBJ2-2; weak D call: TRBD2 (5 bases). CDR1 SGHDT and CDR2 YYEEEE come from the germline V gene. The CDR3 consists of 17 residues. Trimming shortened V by 0 bases and J by 2 bases, and 14 bases separated the two germline ends. The CDR3 loop reads CASSLARTVDNTGELFF. The CDR3 nucleotides are TGTGCCAGCAGCTTGGCTCGGACTGTGGATAACACCGGGGAGCTGTTTTTT.

This clonotype was seen at least ten times. CDR3 coding DNA: TGTGCCATCAGACCCGGGACTAGCTTAGAGACCCAGTACTTC. It translates to CAIRPGTSLETQYF. The chain has TRBV10-3 and TRBJ2-5; 9 bases are shared with TRBD2. Germline trimming cut 6 bases from V and 4 bases from J; bases unmatched to any gene: 6. CDR3 size: 14 residues. The V gene's germline CDR1 is ENHRY and CDR2 SYGVKD.

The CDR3 coding sequence is TGCGCCAGCAGCCCCGGGGGTGGGGCCAACGTCCTGACTTTC. Translated: CASSPGGGANVLTF. This sequence joins TRBV5-1 and TRBJ2-6; a possible D gene is TRBD2 (6 bases). Trimming took 4 bases from V and 3 from J, leaving 8 bases between them. From germline, CDR1 is SGHRS and CDR2 YFSETQ. This CDR3 region has 14 residues.

This clonotype was recorded at least ten times. The chain links TRBV20-1 to TRBJ2-1; D is perhaps TRBD1 or TRBD2 (6 bases each). The CDR3 is 15 residues long. Trimming cost V 6 bases and J 1 base, with 16 bases left between them. CDR1 is DFQATT and CDR2 is SNEGSKA in the germline V gene (reference sequence). CDR3 amino acids: CSALRGASSYNEQFF. Here the CDR3 DNA reads TGCAGTGCGCTGAGGGGGGCTTCTTCCTACAATGAGCAGTTCTTC.

There are many counts of this clonotype. One end of the junction fails to match germline, which may point to a read error. The chain couples TRBV5-6 to TRBJ2-3; D is ambiguous. The CDR3 is made up of 12 amino acids. Germline-derived CDR1 and CDR2 are SGHDT and YYEEEE. CDR3 residues: CASSFGGGVGFF. The CDR3 nucleotides read TGTGCCAGCAGCTTCGGTGGTGGGGTAGGGTTTTTT.

This clonotype was seen many times. The CDR3 loop is CASSLDSFAQAGSETQYF. The CDR3 bases are TGTGCCAGCAGTTTAGATAGTTTTGCCCAAGCGGGTTCCGAGACCCAGTACTTC. The chain uses TRBV28 and TRBJ2-5; weak D call: TRBD2 (6 bases). Trimming left V 2 bases short and J 5 bases short, with 24 bases between. Looked up from germline, CDR1 is MDHEN and CDR2 is SYDVKM. This CDR3 spans 18 amino acids.

This clonotype was seen repeatedly, ten times or more. J is TRBJ2-7 and V is TRBV5-6; 7 bases fit TRBD2. The CDR3 loop spans 15 amino acids. V lost 4 bases to trimming and J lost 2 bases; unmatched junction nucleotides: 9. Germline-derived CDR1 and CDR2 are SGHDT and YYEEEE. Here the CDR3 DNA reads TGTGCCAGCAGCCTAACACTAGCGCGGACCTACGAGCAGTACTTC. Its translation is CASSLTLARTYEQYF.

This clonotype has a count of ten or more. This chain uses TRBV3-1 with TRBJ2-3; 7 bases map to TRBD2. Germline V gene lookup returns CDR1 LGHDT and CDR2 YNNKEL (reference sequence). This CDR3 region has 14 residues. The junction had 6 bases not matched to a gene; V was cut back by 3 bases and J by 6 bases. CDR3 DNA: TGTGCCAGCAGCCATACGGGGGGAGAGGATACGCAGTATTTT. Translating it yields CASSHTGGEDTQYF.

This clonotype came up many times. As DNA, the CDR3 is TGTGCCAGCAGTTTAGCAGTAATCTCTGGGGCCAACGTCCTGACTTTC. Its translation: CASSLAVISGANVLTF. The V call is TRBV27, the J call TRBJ2-6; D uncertain. Germline CDR1 reads MNHEY; CDR2 reads SMNVEV (reference sequence). V was clipped by 2 bases and J by 0 bases, with 8 bases between them. CDR3 length equals 16 residues.

This clonotype was detected ten times or more. The V gene is TRBV15, the J gene TRBJ2-4; a weak D match, TRBD2 (6 bases). Trimming took 1 base from V and 7 from J, leaving 17 bases between them. Looked up from germline, CDR1 is LNHNV and CDR2 is YYDKDF (reference sequence). The CDR3 sequence is 16 residues long. The chain's CDR3 is CATSRGGDSGVNIQYF. DNA of the CDR3: TGTGCCACCAGCAGAGGGGGGGACTCGGGGGTGAACATTCAGTACTTC.

This clonotype appeared many times. The chain has TRBV20-1 and TRBJ2-7, with D hard to call. Deletions cut 0 bases from V and 2 bases from J, with 8 bases between. CDR1 and CDR2 from the germline V gene are DFQATT and SNEGSKA (reference sequence). This CDR3 is 13 amino acids long. The CDR3 protein is CSARDRSAYEQYF. The CDR3, as DNA: TGCAGTGCTAGAGATAGGTCAGCCTACGAGCAGTACTTC.

This clonotype was recorded at least ten times. The CDR3: CASSLDTLSNYGYTF. CDR3 nucleotide sequence: TGTGCCAGCAGCTTAGATACCCTTTCTAACTATGGCTACACCTTC. J is TRBJ1-2 and V is TRBV7-2, with D hard to call. V was pared by 1 base and J by 0 bases, with 9 bases between. CDR3 length equals 15 residues. Germline V gene data show CDR1 as SGHTA and CDR2 as FQGNSA.

This clonotype was detected ten times or more. V and J are TRBV7-6 and TRBJ1-4; TRBD1 might be the D (6 bases). The germline CDR1 and CDR2 sequences are SGHVS and FNYEAQ. The CDR3 contains 13 residues. V was cut by 3 bases and J by 8 bases, with 10 bases left in between. This CDR3 is CASSFTGKEKLFF. CDR3 bases: TGTGCCAGCAGCTTCACAGGGAAGGAAAAACTGTTTTTT.